A selection of T cell receptor beta chains follows, all from one sample in a study of blood T cell repertoires in COVID-19. Clones were read by immunoSEQ multiplex PCR, and TCRdb kept only the in-frame ones, dropping some. The table lists roughly 53,000 clones, 77% of them singletons. Sequencing input: peripheral blood. Source of these receptors: a man aged 70-80 years with active or convalescent COVID-19. The CDR3 runs from the conserved cysteine through the conserved F or W. Fields, in order: D gene, clone size, V gene, J gene, CDR3 protein, CDR3 DNA. The D gene is left open where the match is weak. The size field is filled for only some rows; it gives once, few, many or a size class.

D: .; size: .; V: TRBV27; J: TRBJ1-5; CDR3: CASSKNRDSNQPQHF; DNA: TGTGCCAGCAGCAAAAACAGGGATAGCAATCAGCCCCAGCATTTT
D: .; size: few; V: TRBV5-5; J: TRBJ1-2; CDR3: CASSLVRTAGYGYTF; DNA: TGTGCCAGCAGCTTGGTCAGGACAGCCGGCTATGGCTACACCTTC
D: .; size: once; V: TRBV6-2/TRBV6-3; J: TRBJ2-5; CDR3: CASSYSIRQFGQETQYF; DNA: TGTGCCAGCAGTTACTCTATAAGACAATTTGGGCAAGAGACCCAGTACTTC
D: .; size: .; V: TRBV9; J: TRBJ2-5; CDR3: CASSVEGRGETQYF; DNA: TGTGCCAGCAGCGTAGAGGGTCGGGGAGAGACCCAGTACTTC
D: .; size: .; V: TRBV5-1; J: TRBJ1-2; CDR3: CASSDSRVGYGYTF; DNA: TGCGCCAGCAGCGATTCCAGGGTTGGCTATGGCTACACCTTC
D: TRBD1; size: .; V: TRBV11-3; J: TRBJ1-4; CDR3: CASSLGGTEDEKLFF; DNA: TGTGCCAGCAGCTTAGGAGGGACAGAGGATGAAAAACTGTTTTTT
D: .; size: .; V: TRBV15; J: TRBJ2-5; CDR3: CATSRDTKETQYF; DNA: TGTGCCACCAGCAGAGACACTAAAGAGACCCAGTACTTC
D: .; size: .; V: TRBV23-1; J: TRBJ1-3; CDR3: CASSRQQGSGNTIYF; DNA: TGCGCCAGCAGTCGCCAACAGGGCTCTGGAAACACCATATATTTT
D: .; size: .; V: TRBV6-1; J: TRBJ1-2; CDR3: CASSEPTGYGYTF; DNA: TGTGCCAGCAGTGAACCGACGGGCTATGGCTACACCTTC
D: .; size: .; V: TRBV20-1; J: TRBJ1-1; CDR3: CSARYRPEAFF; DNA: TGCAGTGCTAGGTACAGACCCGAAGCTTTCTTT
D: .; size: few; V: TRBV4-1; J: TRBJ1-3; CDR3: CASSQEGVGNTIYF; DNA: TGCGCCAGCAGCCAAGAAGGGGTGGGAAACACCATATATTTT
D: TRBD1; size: .; V: TRBV2; J: TRBJ2-5; CDR3: CASRGQATQETQYF; DNA: TGTGCCAGCCGGGGACAGGCCACGCAAGAGACCCAGTACTTC
D: .; size: .; V: TRBV9; J: TRBJ1-3; CDR3: CASSVGLTLSSGNTIYF; DNA: TGTGCCAGCAGCGTAGGACTGACTTTGTCCTCTGGAAACACCATATATTTT
D: TRBD2; size: .; V: TRBV11-3; J: TRBJ2-7; CDR3: CASSPLVGGFYEQYF; DNA: TGTGCCAGCAGCCCTCTAGTGGGGGGGTTCTACGAGCAGTACTTC
D: .; size: .; V: TRBV4-1; J: TRBJ2-7; CDR3: CASSQVPGQFYEQYF; DNA: TGCGCCAGCAGCCAAGTCCCAGGGCAATTCTACGAGCAGTACTTC
D: .; size: .; V: TRBV30; J: TRBJ1-1; CDR3: CAWSVYRRHTEAFF; DNA: TGTGCCTGGAGTGTATATCGGCGGCACACTGAAGCTTTCTTT
D: TRBD1; size: .; V: TRBV11-2; J: TRBJ2-1; CDR3: CASSFRGQGALEQFF; DNA: TGTGCCAGCAGCTTCCGCGGACAGGGGGCGCTTGAGCAGTTCTTC
D: TRBD1; size: .; V: TRBV27; J: TRBJ1-2; CDR3: CASSVGQGLNYGYTF; DNA: TGTGCCAGCAGTGTCGGACAGGGGCTCAACTATGGCTACACCTTC
D: .; size: .; V: TRBV7-2; J: TRBJ1-3; CDR3: CASSLGHRYSGNTIYF; DNA: TGTGCCAGCAGCTTGGGACACCGATACTCTGGAAACACCATATATTTT
D: TRBD2; size: .; V: TRBV4-1; J: TRBJ2-1; CDR3: CASSQGAGRASYNEQFF; DNA: TGCGCCAGCAGCCAAGGGGCCGGGAGGGCCTCATACAATGAGCAGTTCTTC
D: .; size: .; V: TRBV5-6; J: TRBJ2-2; CDR3: CASSFLSELFF; DNA: TGTGCCAGCAGCTTCCTGTCTGAGCTGTTTTTT
D: .; size: .; V: TRBV12-5; J: TRBJ2-7; CDR3: CASESGEQYF; DNA: TGTGCTAGTGAGAGCGGCGAGCAGTACTTC
D: .; size: .; V: TRBV24-1; J: TRBJ1-5; CDR3: CATTRGDSSNQPQHF; DNA: TGTGCCACCACCCGAGGGGACTCTAGCAATCAGCCCCAGCATTTT
D: .; size: .; V: TRBV7-2; J: TRBJ2-7; CDR3: CASSLTQTYEQYF; DNA: TGTGCCAGCAGCTTGACTCAAACCTACGAGCAGTACTTC
D: TRBD2; size: .; V: TRBV3-1/TRBV3-2; J: TRBJ2-1; CDR3: CASSQGLAGNNEQFF; DNA: TGTGCCAGCAGCCAGGGACTAGCGGGCAACAATGAGCAGTTCTTC
D: .; size: .; V: TRBV2; J: TRBJ1-2; CDR3: CASSEVRGATYGYTF; DNA: TGTGCCAGCAGTGAAGTTCGGGGGGCCACCTATGGCTACACCTTC
D: TRBD1; size: .; V: TRBV18; J: TRBJ1-1; CDR3: CASSPTRGRTEAFF; DNA: TGTGCCAGCTCACCAACCAGGGGGCGAACTGAAGCTTTCTTT
D: .; size: .; V: TRBV27; J: TRBJ2-3; CDR3: CASSSTDRTQYF; DNA: TGTGCCAGCAGTTCCACAGATCGTACGCAGTATTTT
D: .; size: .; V: TRBV5-1; J: TRBJ2-3; CDR3: CASSLGTSSDTQYF; DNA: TGCGCCAGCAGCTTGGGTACGAGCTCAGATACGCAGTATTTT
D: .; size: .; V: TRBV27; J: TRBJ2-1; CDR3: CASSPSWTVHNEQFF; DNA: TGTGCCAGCAGTCCCTCCTGGACAGTCCACAATGAGCAGTTCTTC
D: .; size: .; V: TRBV20-1; J: TRBJ1-1; CDR3: CSALRTTEAFF; DNA: TGCAGTGCCCTTAGGACTACTGAAGCTTTCTTT
D: .; size: .; V: TRBV5-6; J: TRBJ1-4; CDR3: CASSLPGGDEKLFF; DNA: TGTGCCAGCAGCTTGCCCGGGGGTGATGAAAAACTGTTTTTT
D: TRBD1; size: .; V: TRBV2; J: TRBJ1-6; CDR3: CATGQPSSYNSPLHF; DNA: TGTGCCACGGGACAGCCAAGCTCCTATAATTCACCCCTCCACTTT
D: .; size: many; V: TRBV5-6; J: TRBJ1-1; CDR3: CASSLASGVSSTEAFF; DNA: TGTGCCAGCAGCTTAGCCTCAGGGGTTTCGTCCACTGAAGCTTTCTTT
D: TRBD2; size: .; V: TRBV19; J: TRBJ2-5; CDR3: CASSTQPGLAGEYF; DNA: TGTGCCAGTAGTACCCAACCGGGACTAGCGGGGGAGTACTTC
D: TRBD2; size: .; V: TRBV28; J: TRBJ2-1; CDR3: CASSLGTSGYYNEQFF; DNA: TGTGCCAGCAGTTTAGGGACTAGCGGATACTACAATGAGCAGTTCTTC
D: TRBD1; size: .; V: TRBV15; J: TRBJ2-7; CDR3: CATSDRDRGIYEQYF; DNA: TGTGCCACCAGCGACCGGGACAGGGGTATATACGAGCAGTACTTC
D: .; size: few; V: TRBV19; J: TRBJ1-1; CDR3: CASSPSGGNTEAFF; DNA: TGTGCCAGTAGTCCCTCGGGGGGGAACACTGAAGCTTTCTTT
D: TRBD1; size: once; V: TRBV6-6; J: TRBJ1-6; CDR3: CASSQGGGDLHF; DNA: TGTGCCAGCAGTCAAGGGGGCGGGGACCTCCACTTT
D: .; size: few; V: TRBV4-1; J: TRBJ1-6; CDR3: CASSNQGFSPLHF; DNA: TGCGCCAGCAGCAATCAGGGGTTTTCACCCCTCCACTTT
D: .; size: .; V: TRBV5-1; J: TRBJ1-2; CDR3: CASSLSSKLYGYTF; DNA: TGCGCCAGCAGCTTGTCCAGCAAACTATATGGCTACACCTTC
D: TRBD1; size: many; V: TRBV11-2; J: TRBJ2-2; CDR3: CASSSGQGSTGELFF; DNA: TGTGCCAGCAGCTCCGGACAGGGGTCGACCGGGGAGCTGTTTTTT
D: TRBD1; size: .; V: TRBV18; J: TRBJ2-3; CDR3: CASSLLSQKTGSADTQYF; DNA: TGTGCCAGCTCACTACTATCCCAGAAGACAGGGTCGGCAGATACGCAGTATTTT
D: .; size: .; V: TRBV5-3; J: TRBJ1-1; CDR3: CAPNVRCEAFF; DNA: TGTGCCCCCAATGTCAGGTGTGAAGCTTTCTTT
D: TRBD2; size: .; V: TRBV5-1; J: TRBJ2-3; CDR3: CASSFSGWGTDTQYF; DNA: TGCGCCAGCAGCTTTAGCGGGTGGGGCACAGATACGCAGTATTTT
D: .; size: .; V: TRBV11-1; J: TRBJ2-5; CDR3: CASSPGWAQYF; DNA: TGTGCCAGCAGCCCAGGGTGGGCCCAGTACTTC
D: TRBD2; size: .; V: TRBV13; J: TRBJ2-1; CDR3: CASSSGLAGNNEQFF; DNA: TGTGCCAGCAGCTCGGGACTAGCGGGGAACAATGAGCAGTTCTTC
D: TRBD1; size: .; V: TRBV28; J: TRBJ1-2; CDR3: CASRSTGERGYTF; DNA: TGTGCCAGCAGGTCAACAGGGGAGAGAGGCTACACCTTC
D: TRBD1; size: .; V: TRBV27; J: TRBJ1-1; CDR3: CASSLPGQGDTEAFF; DNA: TGTGCCAGCAGTTTGCCGGGACAGGGGGACACTGAAGCTTTCTTT
D: TRBD2; size: .; V: TRBV7-2; J: TRBJ2-1; CDR3: CASSWAGGPQNEQFF; DNA: TGTGCCAGCAGCTGGGCGGGGGGGCCTCAAAATGAGCAGTTCTTC